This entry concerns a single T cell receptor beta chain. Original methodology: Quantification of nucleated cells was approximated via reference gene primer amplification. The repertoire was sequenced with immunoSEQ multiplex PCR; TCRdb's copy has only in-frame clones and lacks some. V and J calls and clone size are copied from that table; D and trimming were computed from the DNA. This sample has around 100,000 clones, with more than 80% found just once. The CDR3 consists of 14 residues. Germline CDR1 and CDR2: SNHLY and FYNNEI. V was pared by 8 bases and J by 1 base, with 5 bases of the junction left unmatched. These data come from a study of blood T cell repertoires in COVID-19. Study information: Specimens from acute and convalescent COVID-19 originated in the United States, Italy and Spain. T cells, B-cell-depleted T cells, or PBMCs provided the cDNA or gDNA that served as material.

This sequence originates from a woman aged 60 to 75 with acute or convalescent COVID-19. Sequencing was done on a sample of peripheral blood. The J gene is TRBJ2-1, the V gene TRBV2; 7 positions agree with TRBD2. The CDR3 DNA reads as TGTGCCAGCGCGGATAGCGGGTCCTACAATGAGCAGTTCTTC. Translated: CASADSGSYNEQFF. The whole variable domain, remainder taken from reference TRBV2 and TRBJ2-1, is EPEVTQTPSHQVTQMGQEVILRCVPISNHLYFYWYRQILGQKVEFLVSFYNNEISEKSEIFDDQFSVERPDGSNFTLKIRSTKLEDSAMYFCASADSGSYNEQFFGPGTRLTVL.